This T cell receptor (beta chain) was sequenced during a study of identical twins (dated by TCRdb to between 2015 and 2016). Regarding the study in general: To test whether fetal clonotypes persist, this study deep-sequenced TCR alpha and beta repertoires from monozygotic twins, from unrelated adults of various ages, and from cord blood. Replicate twin experiments were performed at different times using different library preparation protocols to rule out contamination. Paper-wide results and their limitations: In monozygotic twins, out-of-frame TCR alpha sharing was systematically underestimated by recombination models, although the models agreed with sharing between unrelated individuals. Because the same donors could not be followed over many years, the conclusions relied on cross-sectional statistical analysis. Invariant T cells such as MAIT and iNKT could partly confound zero-insertion analyses, although diverse VJ usage argued against such confounding for most clonotypes. Out-of-frame TCR alpha sequences shared between twins showed an excess of low generation-probability sequences compared with coincidental sharing between unrelated individuals. Excess twin sharing in beta out-of-frame sequences was weaker because fewer shared sequences lowered the signal-to-noise ratio. Abundant cord blood beta clonotypes had fewer insertions, young adult naive repertoires showed a similar but weaker trend, and memory repertoires showed no such trend.

Turning to this clonotype: There is no known antigen for this receptor. It has no much larger one-base neighbor in the sample; base qualities were not kept.

Only healthy Caucasian donors were included. Three pairs of female monozygotic twins, all aged roughly 18 to 29 years, made up the twin cohort. Positive isolation kits from Invitrogen were used to isolate the CD4+ and CD8+ T cell populations. The method behind the library was 5' RACE. Sequencing relied on an Illumina HiSeq 2000. A universal primer binding site was introduced by template switching, and a unique molecular identifier was present in the final cDNA, enabling accurate counting of TCR cDNA molecules. First-strand cDNA for TCR alpha and beta chains was synthesized from specific primers in the conserved constant-segment region. To control for contamination, every cDNA library was double barcoded, receiving both a SMART-Mk sample barcode and Illumina barcodes. TruSeq adapter sequences, together with Illumina sample barcodes, were added in two successive PCR steps. The Illumina HiSeq platform was used with custom primers to sequence TCR alpha and beta cDNA libraries. Per the original workflow: Raw reads were processed with MiGEC to extract unique molecular identifiers, and MiXCR was used to determine CDR3 positions. For each individual, recombination models were inferred using an EM algorithm with the repgenHMM and IGoR tools. Shared clonotypes were analyzed with the tcR package in R, and sharing was normalized by the product of cloneset sizes. To study raw recombination without the effects of thymic and clonal selection, out-of-frame nonproductive sequences were analyzed. Using fastp at Q25 and MiXCR, TCRdb reprocessed the public reads and kept productive beta chains. Rows with one shared CDR3 protein collapse into an entry with the most common genes and DNA. In this record, the V and J calls reflect TCRdb's handling and not the investigators' own analysis. The sample profile shows 500,000 to 600,000 distinct CDR3 sequences; about 20% of them were found once. The top ten clonotypes cover around 0.9% of the sample.

The trim is 10 bases for V and 3 bases for J, with a gap of 15 bases between the germline ends. The CDR3 has 14 amino acids, counting the end cysteine and phenylalanine. CDR3 DNA is the only sequence kept; it has 42 bases, read in frame from the first base. For CDR1 and CDR2, the germline V gene lists MRHNA and SNTAGT. Another study also made use of these data, one on T cells expressing NK-cell markers. As that second paper reports: Three sorted T-cell subsets (CD3+CD56+NKG2C+, CD3+CD56+NKG2C- and CD3+CD56-NKG2C+) from 7 to 9 donors had their TCR beta-chain repertoires profiled. Among the eight sequenced donors, only one was HCMV-seronegative, while the other seven were HCMV-seropositive. In several experiments an anti-gammadeltaTCR antibody was added to restrict sorting to alphabetaTCR-expressing T cells. In several donors, the dominant CD3+CD56+NKG2C+ clonotypes were among the top 10 CD8+ clonotypes and accounted for about 1.0-7.0% of CD8+ T cells. Those dominant clonotypes were again the most abundant among CD3+CD56-NKG2C+ cells in a few donors, at about 25-60.1%. Whether the expanded NKG2C-expressing T cell clones were specific for HCMV antigens was left unclear. All eight donors whose samples were sequenced were randomly selected healthy volunteers, three of them men and five women. A commercial ELISA kit detecting HCMV-specific IgG in serum was used to determine HCMV serostatus. MIGEC was used to demultiplex reads and group reads by UMI, and MiTCR was used to assemble and quantify clonotypes. To exclude erroneous sequences, only TCR cDNA sequences supported by at least two reads were retained. The tcR package was used for downstream repertoire analysis, and clonotypes were matched between fractions using CDR3 nucleotide sequence together with V segment. VDJmatch was used to annotate antigen specificity against VDJdb, with one amino acid substitution allowed in CDR3.

This receptor was identified in a woman aged 18 to 35 in good health. Sequenced: CD4+ T cells sorted from blood. Recombination linked TRBV6-4 to TRBJ2-2; perhaps TRBD2 is the D gene, with 6 bases matching. The sequenced DNA: TGTGCCACCCGAGGAGGGGAGGACACCGGGGAGCTGTTTTTT. Translated, it reads CATRGGEDTGELFF.